Following are 6 T cell receptor beta chains from one sample sequenced in a study of blood T cell repertoires in COVID-19. TCRdb's copy holds only in-frame clones and misses some; the assay was immunoSEQ multiplex PCR. The table has around 130,000 clones, around 80% seen once. The sequencing input was peripheral blood. The receptor set was obtained from a woman aged 55-70 years with acute or convalescent COVID-19.

The chain is built from TRBV19 and TRBJ2-1; possibly TRBD2 for D (6 bases). CDR3 size: 20 residues. Germline V gives CDR1 LNHDA, CDR2 SQIVND (reference sequence). V lost 3 bases and J 0 bases, leaving 24 bases between the germline ends. CDR3 amino acids: CASSIPFLASSASSYNEQFF. CDR3 nucleotides: TGTGCCAGTAGTATCCCCTTTCTAGCGTCCTCCGCCAGCTCCTACAATGAGCAGTTCTTC.

The chain couples TRBV7-8 to TRBJ2-3, with D unresolved. Per germline, CDR1 SGHVS and CDR2 FQNEAQ. This CDR3 is 9 amino acids long. V was clipped by 5 bases and J by 14 bases, with 8 bases between them. The CDR3: CASSPQSYF. The DNA for the CDR3 is TGTGCCAGCAGCCCCCAATCGTATTTT.

The sample holds one count of this clone. V is TRBV7-2 and J is TRBJ1-2, with a possible D match to TRBD1 (5 bases). Per the germline V gene, CDR1 is SGHTA and CDR2 is FQGNSA. This CDR3 is 13 amino acids long. V was shortened by 8 bases and J by 8 bases, with 18 bases between the two germline ends. The CDR3 here is CASDDLGAYGYTF. The CDR3 nucleotides read TGTGCCAGCGACGACTTAGGGGCGTACGGCTACACCTTC.

This sequence joins TRBV3-1 (or the pseudogene TRBV3-2) and TRBJ1-2; D gene ambiguous. Trimming took off 0 bases at V and 0 bases at J, with 11 bases between the two ends. Per germline, CDR1 LGHDT and CDR2 YNNKEL (reference sequence). CDR3 length equals 16 residues. The DNA of the CDR3 is TGTGCCAGCAGCCAAGATTTCACAGTTGCTAACTATGGCTACACCTTC. Protein product: CASSQDFTVANYGYTF.

The chain is built from TRBV5-1 and TRBJ2-5; the match to TRBD2 covers 9 bases. The V and J ends lost 4 bases and 1 base, in that order; junction bases with no gene match: 8. CDR1 and CDR2 (germline): SGHRS, YFSETQ. CDR3 length: 16 amino acids. Here the CDR3 reads CASSRSAGGFQETQYF. The CDR3 coding sequence is TGCGCCAGCAGCAGATCAGCGGGGGGCTTCCAAGAGACCCAGTACTTC.

The chain has TRBV27 and TRBJ1-2; D remains unclear. CDR1 is MNHEY, CDR2 SMNVEV, per germline (reference sequence). This CDR3 comprises 15 residues. V dropped 5 bases and J dropped 4 bases, with 17 bases sitting between them. CDR3 loop: CASSPLGRESYGYTF. The CDR3 coding sequence is TGTGCCAGCAGTCCCCTCGGGAGGGAGTCCTATGGCTACACCTTC.